This T cell receptor (beta chain) was identified during a study of regulatory T cells in long-lasting Graves disease. Described time point: newly diagnosed GD, antithyroid drugs for less than 3 months. With RNA extracted from PBMCs as input, the TCR library was made. Deletions cut 2 bases from V and 8 bases from J, with 13 bases between. Germline V gives CDR1 SGDLS, CDR2 YYNGEE. This CDR3 has 13 residues. To make TCR beta libraries, researchers used iRepertoire HTBI primers and Arm-PCR of CDR3 regions. From the multiplex PCR reads, TCRdb called clonotypes with MiXCR, one entry per CDR3 protein. The sample includes around 250,000 distinct CDR3 sequences, 20% to 25% of them seen just once.

This rearrangement joins TRBV9 to TRBJ1-2, with D unresolved. The TCR sequence derives from a female donor with Graves disease. This material consisted of peripheral blood mononuclear cells (PBMCs), taken at new diagnosis, from a patient treated with antithyroid drugs. CDR3 coding DNA: TGTGCCAGCAGCGTGAGGGTTTCGGCCGGCTACACCTTC. Translation: CASSVRVSAGYTF.